The clone carrying this T cell receptor beta chain was observed a single time. This sample is drawn from a study of blood T cell repertoires in COVID-19. In the study overall: Among Cohort 3 donors, those recovered had two negative PCRs, clearance, or symptom resolution. Collection of acute and convalescent COVID-19 samples took place in the United States, Italy and Spain.

In the original processing: Cell counts per sample came from amplifying reference gene primers. Sequencing was performed with immunoSEQ multiplex PCR; in TCRdb, only in-frame clones are kept and a portion is missing. V and J calls plus clone size are reproduced from that table; the DNA served to infer D and trimming. This table holds some 330,000 clones, 87% found once. The V end lost 6 bases, the J end lost 4 bases, and 9 bases lay between the germline ends. Germline V CDR1 and CDR2: SNHLY, FYNNEI. The length of the CDR3 is 12 residues. The clonotype comes from a middle-aged man in a cohort exposed to, infected with or recovered from COVID-19 (not recorded which). Sample: PBMCs or T cells enriched from blood (not recorded which). The chain is built from TRBV2 and TRBJ1-2; no clear D. The CDR3 coding sequence is TGTGCCAGCAGGACCGACTTCTATGGCTACACCTTC. Encoded protein: CASRTDFYGYTF.